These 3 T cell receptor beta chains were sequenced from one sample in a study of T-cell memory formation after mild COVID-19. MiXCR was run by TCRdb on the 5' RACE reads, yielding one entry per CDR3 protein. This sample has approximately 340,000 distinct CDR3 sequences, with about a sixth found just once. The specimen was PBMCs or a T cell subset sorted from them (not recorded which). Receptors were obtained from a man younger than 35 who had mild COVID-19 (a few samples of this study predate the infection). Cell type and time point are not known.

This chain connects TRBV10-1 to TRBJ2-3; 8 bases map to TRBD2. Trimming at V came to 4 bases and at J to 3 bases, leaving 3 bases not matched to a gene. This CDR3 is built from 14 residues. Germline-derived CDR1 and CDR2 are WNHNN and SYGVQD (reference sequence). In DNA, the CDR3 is TGCGCCAGCAGTGCGGGGGGGTCTACAGATACGCAGTATTTT. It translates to CASSAGGSTDTQYF.

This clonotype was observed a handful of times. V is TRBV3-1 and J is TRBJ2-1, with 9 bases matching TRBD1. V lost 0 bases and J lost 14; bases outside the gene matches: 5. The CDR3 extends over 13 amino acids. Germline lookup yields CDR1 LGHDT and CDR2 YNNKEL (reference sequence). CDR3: CASSQDRGQGKFF. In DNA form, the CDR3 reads TGTGCCAGCAGCCAAGATAGAGGACAGGGGAAGTTCTTC.

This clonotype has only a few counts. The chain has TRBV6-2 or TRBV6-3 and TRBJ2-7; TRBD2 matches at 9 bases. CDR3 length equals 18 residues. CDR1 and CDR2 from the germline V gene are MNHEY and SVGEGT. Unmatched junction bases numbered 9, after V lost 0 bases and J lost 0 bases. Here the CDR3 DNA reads TGTGCCAGCAGTTACTCAAGAACTAGCGGGCCGCGCTCCTACGAGCAGTACGTC. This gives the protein CASSYSRTSGPRSYEQYV.